This T cell receptor beta chain was recorded in a study of metastatic and nonmetastatic thyroid tumors. This clone was seen at least ten times. All patients were untreated before thyroid surgery. TCRdb re-analyzed the PCR reads through MiXCR. This repertoire shows more than 13,000 clones, over 25% found once; its top ten account for about 52%. Per germline, CDR1 SNHLY and CDR2 FYNNEI. The J segment lost 3 bases and the V segment lost 10 bases, leaving 7 bases of the junction unmatched. There are 13 residues in the CDR3. This receptor was obtained from a male donor with papillary thyroid cancer or a benign thyroid nodule (not recorded which). Some clones in this sample may be carry-over from other donors' samples. The sequenced sample consisted of tumor tissue. The gene calls are TRBV2 and TRBJ2-7, with 9 positions matching TRBD1. This CDR3 reads CATGAGQGYEQYF. CDR3 nucleotide sequence: TGTGCCACCGGTGCGGGACAGGGCTACGAGCAGTACTTC. Filled out from reference TRBV2 and TRBJ2-7, the complete variable domain reads EPEVTQTPSHQVTQMGQEVILRCVPISNHLYFYWYRQILGQKVEFLVSFYNNEISEKSEIFDDQFSVERPDGSNFTLKIRSTKLEDSAMYFCATGAGQGYEQYFGPGTRLTVT.